Below, one T cell receptor beta chain is given with its context. As yet, its antigen is unknown. V was pared by 0 bases and J by 0 bases, with 10 bases between. The CDR3 runs to 16 residues. Germline V CDR1 and CDR2: LGHNA, YSLEER. The table came from immunoSEQ multiplex PCR; TCRdb's copy has only in-frame clones and leaves some out. The sample shows roughly 130,000 clones, approximately 85% of them seen only once. The sample comes from a study of T cell responses to AZD1222 COVID-19 vaccine. Study results and limitations: Repertoires were obtained only post-peak T cell response. Vaccine-associated CD4 TCRs spanned spike, dominant at 160-218 and 743-854.

The chain is built from TRBV4-3 and TRBJ2-3, with D perhaps matching TRBD1 or TRBD2 (5 bases each). This receptor was obtained from an adult in good health. The starting material was peripheral blood, obtained on day 0 of AZD1222 vaccination. The CDR3 coding sequence is TGCGCCAGCAGCCAAGATTGGGGGAGCAGCACAGATACGCAGTATTTT. This encodes CASSQDWGSSTDTQYF.